A selection of T cell receptor beta chains follows, all from one sample in a study of blood T cell repertoires in COVID-19. Using immunoSEQ multiplex PCR, the repertoire was profiled, and TCRdb retains in-frame clones only, with some absent. The sample includes hundreds of thousands of clones, more than 85% seen only once; the top ten take about 0.8%. Sequencing was performed on peripheral blood. These receptors all stem from a man aged 55 to 69 with COVID-19, enrolled during active disease. The CDR3 runs from the conserved cysteine through the conserved F or W. A D gene is named only where the DNA matches it firmly.

TRBD1	TRBV5-1	TRBJ2-3	CASSHGQGRGADTQYF	TGCGCCAGCAGCCACGGACAGGGAAGAGGCGCAGATACGCAGTATTTT
TRBD1	TRBV29-1	TRBJ2-3	CSVPLTGATDTQYF	TGCAGCGTGCCTCTGACAGGGGCCACAGATACGCAGTATTTT
TRBD2	TRBV7-9	TRBJ2-3	CASSRLANTDTQYF	TGTGCCAGCAGTCGACTAGCCAACACAGATACGCAGTATTTT
-	TRBV7-9	TRBJ1-2	CASSLGDSSNGYTF	TGTGCCAGCAGCTTAGGAGACAGTTCAAATGGCTACACCTTC
TRBD1	TRBV9	TRBJ1-6	CASSVGGQALGPLHF	TGTGCCAGCAGCGTAGGGGGACAGGCCCTCGGGCCCCTCCACTTT
TRBD1	TRBV18	TRBJ1-3	CASRTGSIPIYF	TGTGCCAGTCGGACAGGGTCAATCCCCATATATTTT
TRBD1	TRBV5-1	TRBJ2-7	CASSLTPRTGGYEQYF	TGCGCCAGCAGCTTGACCCCTCGGACAGGGGGCTACGAGCAGTACTTC
-	TRBV12-3/TRBV12-4	TRBJ1-1	CASGSQVEAFF	TGTGCCAGCGGATCACAGGTCGAAGCTTTCTTT
-	TRBV28	TRBJ2-7	CASSLGHWGPYEQYF	TGTGCCAGCAGTTTGGGGCACTGGGGGCCCTACGAGCAGTACTTC
TRBD1	TRBV5-4	TRBJ1-2	CASSLSEGDSRF	TGTGCCAGCAGTCTCTCCGAAGGGGACAGTCGCTTC
-	TRBV3-1/TRBV3-2	TRBJ2-2	CASSQGLGRADTGELFF	TGTGCCAGCAGCCAAGGTCTGGGCAGGGCAGACACCGGGGAGCTGTTTTTT